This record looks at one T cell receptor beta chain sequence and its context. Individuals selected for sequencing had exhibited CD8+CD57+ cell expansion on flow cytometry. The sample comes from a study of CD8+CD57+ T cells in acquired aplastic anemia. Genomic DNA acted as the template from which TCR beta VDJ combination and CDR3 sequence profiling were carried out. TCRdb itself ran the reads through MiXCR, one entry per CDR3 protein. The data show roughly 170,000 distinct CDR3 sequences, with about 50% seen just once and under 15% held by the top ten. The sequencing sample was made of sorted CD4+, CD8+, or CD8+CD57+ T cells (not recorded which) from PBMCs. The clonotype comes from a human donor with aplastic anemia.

The DNA of the CDR3 is TGTGCCAGCAGTGTTGAGTGGCGCTCACCCCTCCACTTT. This gives the protein CASSVEWRSPLHF. The V gene is TRBV2, the J gene TRBJ1-6, with D hard to call. This CDR3 has 13 amino acids. Germline CDR1 and CDR2: SNHLY and FYNNEI. V was pared by 4 bases and J by 10 bases, with 11 bases between. Supplemented by reference TRBV2 and TRBJ1-6, the full variable domain reads EPEVTQTPSHQVTQMGQEVILRCVPISNHLYFYWYRQILGQKVEFLVSFYNNEISEKSEIFDDQFSVERPDGSNFTLKIRSTKLEDSAMYFCASSVEWRSPLHFGNGTRLTVT.